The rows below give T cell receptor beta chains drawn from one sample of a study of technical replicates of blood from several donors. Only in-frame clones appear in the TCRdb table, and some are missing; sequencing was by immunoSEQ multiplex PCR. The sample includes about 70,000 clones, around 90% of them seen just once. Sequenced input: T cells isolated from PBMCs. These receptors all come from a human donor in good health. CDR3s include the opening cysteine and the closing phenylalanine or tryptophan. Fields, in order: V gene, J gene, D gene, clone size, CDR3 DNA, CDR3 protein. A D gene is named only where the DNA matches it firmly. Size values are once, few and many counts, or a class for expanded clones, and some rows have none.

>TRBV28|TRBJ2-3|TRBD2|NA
TGTGCCAGCAGTCCGGTACTAGCGGGAGTTTTAGATACGCAGTATTTT
CASSPVLAGVLDTQYF
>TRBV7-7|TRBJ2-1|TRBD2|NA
TGTGCCAGCAGCGTAGGACTAGCGGGAGCGGATGAGCAGTTCTTC
CASSVGLAGADEQFF
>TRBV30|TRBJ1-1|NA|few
TGTGCCTGGATTCCATGGAACACTGAAGCTTTCTTT
CAWIPWNTEAFF
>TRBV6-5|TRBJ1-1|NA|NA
TGTGCCAGCAGTTACACTCTAACAGGGTTTAACACTGAAGCTTTCTTT
CASSYTLTGFNTEAFF
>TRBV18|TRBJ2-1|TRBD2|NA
TGTGCCAGCTCACCTAGCGGGTTAGAACCTTACAATGAGCAGTTCTTC
CASSPSGLEPYNEQFF
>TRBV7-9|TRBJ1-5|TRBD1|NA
TGTGCCAGCAGCATAGATCCGGGACAGGGGTATCAGCCCCAGCATTTT
CASSIDPGQGYQPQHF
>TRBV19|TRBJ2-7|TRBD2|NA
TGTGCCACTAGTAACAATCTAGCGGGAGGCCACGAGCAGTACTTC
CATSNNLAGGHEQYF
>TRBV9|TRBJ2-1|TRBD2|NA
TGTGCCAGCAGCCTGGGACTAGCCTACAATGAGCAGTTCTTC
CASSLGLAYNEQFF
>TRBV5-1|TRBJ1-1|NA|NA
TGCGCCAGCAGTTTGGGGGCAGGGAACACTGAAGCTTTCTTT
CASSLGAGNTEAFF
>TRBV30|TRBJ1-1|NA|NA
TGTGCCTGTTCCAGGGCTGGCACTGAAGCTTTCTTT
CACSRAGTEAFF
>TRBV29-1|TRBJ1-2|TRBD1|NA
TGCAGCGTTGCAGACAGGGGTTGGGGCTACACCTTC
CSVADRGWGYTF
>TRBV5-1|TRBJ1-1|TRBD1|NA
TGCGCCAGCAGCTTCAACAGAGACAGGGCCCCTGAAGCTTTCTTT
CASSFNRDRAPEAFF
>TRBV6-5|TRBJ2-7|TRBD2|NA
TGTGCCAGCACTCGGGGAGGGGAGCAGTACTTC
CASTRGGEQYF
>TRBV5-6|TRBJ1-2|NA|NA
TGTGCCAGCAGCTTGGAACGGAACTATGGCTACACCTTC
CASSLERNYGYTF
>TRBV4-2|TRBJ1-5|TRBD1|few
TGTGCCAGCAGCCAGGCCGGGACAGACAATCAGCCCCAGCATTTT
CASSQAGTDNQPQHF
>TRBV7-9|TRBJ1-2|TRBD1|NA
TGTGCCAGCAGCGCTCAGACAGGGGGTCTTGGCTACACCTTC
CASSAQTGGLGYTF
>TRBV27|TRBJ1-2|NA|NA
TGTGCCAGCAGCCCAAGCGCGGGTGGGTATGGCTACACCTTC
CASSPSAGGYGYTF
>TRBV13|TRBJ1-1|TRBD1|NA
TGTGCCAGCAGCGGAGGGACAGAACTAAAGAACACTGAAGCTTTCTTT
CASSGGTELKNTEAFF